This is a list of T cell receptor beta chains from one sample in a study of blood T cell repertoires in COVID-19. Assay: immunoSEQ multiplex PCR; the TCRdb copy retains only in-frame clones and omits some. The profile shows about 250,000 clones, 80% to 85% of them singletons. The sequenced sample was peripheral blood. Receptor source: a man aged 40-49 years with acute or convalescent COVID-19. Both conserved end residues are part of each CDR3. The D gene is left open where the match is weak. Expanded clones are given a class, and other clones once, few, many or no size at all.

abundance	d_gene	v_gene	j_gene	CDR3aa	CDR3nt
.	.	TRBV9	TRBJ1-5	CASTPSSERGNQPQHF	TGTGCCAGCACTCCGAGTTCGGAGAGGGGCAATCAGCCCCAGCATTTT
few	TRBD2	TRBV18	TRBJ2-7	CASSTGLAGSSYEQYF	TGTGCCAGCTCAACAGGACTAGCGGGAAGCTCCTACGAGCAGTACTTC
once	TRBD2	TRBV19	TRBJ2-3	CASSGSGRAVRADTQYF	TGTGCCAGTAGTGGGAGCGGGAGGGCCGTGAGGGCAGATACGCAGTATTTT
.	TRBD2	TRBV10-3	TRBJ2-6	CAISPGLAGSGANVLTF	TGTGCCATCAGCCCGGGACTAGCGGGATCTGGGGCCAACGTCCTGACTTTC
few	TRBD1	TRBV11-3	TRBJ2-2	CASSRSTGVGGELFF	TGTGCCAGCAGCAGAAGCACAGGGGTAGGCGGGGAGCTGTTTTTT
once	TRBD2	TRBV7-9	TRBJ2-7	CASSGASGREEQYF	TGTGCCAGCAGCGGGGCTAGCGGGAGGGAGGAGCAGTACTTC
.	.	TRBV21-1	TRBJ1-2	CASSFRDRGLPNYGYTF	TGTGCCAGCAGCTTCCGGGACAGGGGGCTCCCTAACTATGGCTACACCTTC
.	.	TRBV7-3	TRBJ1-3	CASSLARTGNTIYF	TGTGCCAGCAGCTTAGCCAGGACTGGAAACACCATATATTTT
.	.	TRBV5-5	TRBJ2-7	CASSLDPGSSYEQYF	TGTGCCAGCAGCTTGGATCCGGGAAGCTCCTACGAGCAGTACTTC
.	TRBD1	TRBV29-1	TRBJ1-3	CSVAGTGSGNTIYF	TGCAGCGTCGCAGGGACAGGGAGTGGAAACACCATATATTTT
.	.	TRBV11-2	TRBJ2-3	CATTGRSTDTQYF	TGTGCCACTACGGGGAGAAGCACAGATACGCAGTATTTT
.	TRBD1	TRBV28	TRBJ2-7	CASSGGSSYEQYF	TGTGCCAGCTCAGGGGGCTCTTCCTACGAGCAGTACTTC
.	.	TRBV7-2	TRBJ2-2	CASSLAGRGAGELFF	TGTGCCAGCAGCTTAGCGGGCAGGGGGGCCGGGGAGCTGTTTTTT
.	.	TRBV29-1	TRBJ1-1	CSVEVFTEAFF	TGCAGCGTTGAAGTATTCACTGAAGCTTTCTTT
.	.	TRBV4-3	TRBJ1-6	CASSQDSNSPLHF	TGCGCCAGCAGCCAAGATTCGAATTCACCCCTCCACTTT
.	.	TRBV5-4	TRBJ1-4	CASSLDGATNEKLFF	TGTGCCAGCAGCTTGGATGGGGCGACTAATGAAAAACTGTTTTTT
.	.	TRBV7-8	TRBJ2-3	CASSLVAGAADTQYF	TGTGCCAGCAGCTTAGTTGCAGGGGCTGCAGATACGCAGTATTTT
.	.	TRBV9	TRBJ1-1	CASSAEGEAFF	TGTGCCAGCAGCGCGGAGGGTGAAGCTTTCTTT
.	.	TRBV5-1	TRBJ1-6	CASRVTDNSPLHF	TGCGCCAGCAGGGTGACAGATAATTCACCCCTCCACTTT
.	.	TRBV3-1/TRBV3-2	TRBJ2-2	CASSQNAGSNTGELFF	TGTGCCAGCAGCCAAAACGCCGGGTCTAACACCGGGGAGCTGTTTTTT
.	.	TRBV2	TRBJ2-1	CASSRLPGFSEQFF	TGTGCCAGCAGTCGACTTCCTGGGTTTAGTGAGCAGTTCTTC
.	TRBD1	TRBV30	TRBJ1-4	CAWSRDRGEKLFF	TGTGCCTGGAGTAGGGACAGGGGAGAAAAACTGTTTTTT
.	TRBD2	TRBV19	TRBJ2-5	CASSQPGTSGQETQYF	TGTGCCAGTAGCCAGCCTGGGACTAGCGGACAAGAGACCCAGTACTTC
.	.	TRBV9	TRBJ1-1	CASSAGYTEAFF	TGTGCCAGCAGCGCCGGGTACACTGAAGCTTTCTTT
.	TRBD1	TRBV5-4	TRBJ2-5	CASIPGGTGGSETQYF	TGTGCCAGCATTCCGGGAGGGACAGGGGGTTCAGAGACCCAGTACTTC
few	.	TRBV27	TRBJ2-7	CASSAGTAPGEQYF	TGTGCCAGCAGTGCCGGGACTGCTCCTGGCGAGCAGTACTTC
.	.	TRBV27	TRBJ1-5	CASSFRDSGAGNQPQHF	TGTGCCAGCAGTTTCAGGGACTCCGGGGCAGGAAATCAGCCCCAGCATTTT
.	.	TRBV3-1/TRBV3-2	TRBJ1-5	CASQWQGFGQPQHF	TGTGCCAGCCAGTGGCAGGGATTTGGTCAGCCCCAGCATTTT
once	TRBD2	TRBV29-1	TRBJ2-3	CSVGEGAGSTDTQYF	TGCAGCGTGGGGGAGGGAGCGGGCAGCACAGATACGCAGTATTTT
.	.	TRBV5-1	TRBJ2-3	CASSFQGGADTQYF	TGCGCCAGCAGCTTCCAGGGAGGAGCAGATACGCAGTATTTT
.	TRBD1	TRBV19	TRBJ1-4	CASSATTGNEKLFF	TGTGCCAGTAGTGCCACGACAGGGAATGAAAAACTGTTTTTT
.	.	TRBV9	TRBJ1-1	CASSVSGDTEAFF	TGTGCCAGCAGCGTTAGCGGAGACACTGAAGCTTTCTTT
.	.	TRBV3-1/TRBV3-2	TRBJ2-2	CASSQGRSNTGELFF	TGTGCCAGCAGCCAAGGTAGGAGCAACACCGGGGAGCTGTTTTTT
.	.	TRBV6-4	TRBJ1-1	CASSDPRQDFRGVNTEAFF	TGTGCCAGCAGTGACCCTCGACAGGACTTCCGTGGGGTAAACACTGAAGCTTTCTTT
.	.	TRBV19	TRBJ1-5	CASSINEGQPQHF	TGTGCCAGTAGTATTAACGAGGGTCAGCCCCAGCATTTT
.	TRBD2	TRBV3-1/TRBV3-2	TRBJ2-7	CASSPGLGGYEQYF	TGTGCCAGCAGCCCGGGACTAGGAGGGTACGAGCAGTACTTC
.	TRBD2	TRBV4-2	TRBJ2-5	CASSKDRASGRGETQYF	TGTGCCAGCAGCAAAGATAGAGCTAGCGGGAGGGGGGAGACCCAGTACTTC
.	.	TRBV7-2	TRBJ1-1	CASSLPYLNTEAFF	TGTGCCAGCAGCCTTCCCTACCTGAACACTGAAGCTTTCTTT
.	.	TRBV25-1	TRBJ1-2	CASSVTGRYGYTF	TGTGCCAGCAGTGTGACAGGCCGCTATGGCTACACCTTC
few	.	TRBV19	TRBJ2-1	CASTGEGYNEQFF	TGTGCCAGTACCGGAGAGGGCTACAATGAGCAGTTCTTC
.	TRBD1	TRBV10-2	TRBJ1-3	CASSDGQGARNTIYF	TGCGCCAGCAGTGATGGGCAGGGGGCTCGGAACACCATATATTTT
.	TRBD1	TRBV7-9	TRBJ2-2	CASSSTRDRGNANTGELFF	TGTGCCAGCAGCTCGACGCGGGACAGGGGTAACGCGAACACCGGGGAGCTGTTTTTT
once	TRBD2	TRBV7-2	TRBJ2-1	CASSSRRVAGGQDNEQFF	TGTGCCAGCAGCTCAAGGAGGGTAGCGGGAGGGCAAGACAATGAGCAGTTCTTC
.	TRBD1	TRBV10-2	TRBJ1-5	CASRPDRGSNQPQHF	TGCGCCAGCAGACCGGACAGGGGGAGCAATCAGCCCCAGCATTTT
.	.	TRBV28	TRBJ2-2	CASSFPGEHTGELFF	TGTGCCAGCAGTTTCCCGGGAGAGCACACCGGGGAGCTGTTTTTT
.	TRBD1	TRBV7-6	TRBJ1-3	CASSLRQGAMTIYF	TGTGCCAGCAGCTTAAGGCAGGGGGCAATGACCATATATTTT
.	TRBD2	TRBV12-3/TRBV12-4	TRBJ2-1	CASRPSGRVQFF	TGTGCCAGCAGACCTAGCGGGAGGGTGCAGTTCTTC
.	.	TRBV6-5	TRBJ1-5	CASSHRVSNQPQHF	TGTGCCAGCAGCCACAGGGTGAGCAATCAGCCCCAGCATTTT
many	TRBD1	TRBV18	TRBJ1-2	CASSQPGQGNYGYTF	TGTGCCAGCTCACAGCCGGGACAGGGGAACTATGGCTACACCTTC
.	.	TRBV14	TRBJ2-7	CASSQSGYEQYF	TGTGCCAGCAGCCAGAGCGGTTACGAGCAGTACTTC
.	.	TRBV21-1	TRBJ1-5	CASSPRQQGMVPLLNQPQHF	TGTGCCAGCAGCCCCCGGCAACAGGGGATGGTGCCCCTCCTCAATCAGCCCCAGCATTTT